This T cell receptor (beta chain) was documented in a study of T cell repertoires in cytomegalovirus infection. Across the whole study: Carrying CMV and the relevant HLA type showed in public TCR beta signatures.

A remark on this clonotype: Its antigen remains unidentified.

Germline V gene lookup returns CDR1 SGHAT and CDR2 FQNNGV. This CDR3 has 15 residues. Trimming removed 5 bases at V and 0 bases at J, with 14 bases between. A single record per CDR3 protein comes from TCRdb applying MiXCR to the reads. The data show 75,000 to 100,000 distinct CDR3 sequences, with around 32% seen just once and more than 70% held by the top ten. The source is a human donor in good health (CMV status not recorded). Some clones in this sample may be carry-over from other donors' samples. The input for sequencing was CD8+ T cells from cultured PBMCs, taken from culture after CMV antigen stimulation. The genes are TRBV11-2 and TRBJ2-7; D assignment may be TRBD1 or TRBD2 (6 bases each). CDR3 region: CASSPRGGSSYEQYF. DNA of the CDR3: TGTGCCAGCAGCCCAAGAGGGGGGAGCTCCTACGAGCAGTACTTC.